This T cell receptor (beta chain) comes out of a study of CXCR3-negative and CXCR3-positive naive CD8 T cells (dated by TCRdb to the late 2010s). About the investigation overall: In total, about 135 million TRB reads were obtained, or roughly 1.5 +/- 0.3 million reads per library. Diversity and physicochemical repertoire analyses were performed on around 10 donors pooled from two independent experiments. The TRBV-TRBJ cluster analysis covered naive subsets from several donors and memory cells from 3 donors.

Sequenced using a NextSeq 550. The Human TCR Profiling Kit (MiLaboratory) was used to prepare UMI-labeled 5' RACE TRB cDNA libraries. The full amount of extracted RNA was used for cDNA synthesis, and the full amount of resulting cDNA was used for PCR amplification. Libraries were prepared in parallel with an identical number of PCR cycles. Regarding the original processing steps: With a minimum of two reads required per UMI, MIGEC and MiXCR pulled out about 54,000 +/- 9,700 unique UMI-labeled TRB cDNA molecules from each library. On average, roughly 40,000 +/- 10,000 functional in-frame TRB CDR3 nucleotide clonotypes lacking stop codons were found per library. Diversity metrics, including normalized Shannon-Wiener and Chao1, were computed in VDJtools after downsampling to 5000 UMI-labeled TRB molecules per sample. VDJtools computed clonotype-size-weighted physicochemical properties of the central five CDR3 residues: interaction energy, strength, volume and Kidera factor 4. After TCRdb reprocessed the reads, each CDR3 protein sequence was kept as one row, without DNA. The V and J calls, along with clone size, are taken from TCRdb and not from the paper's own processing. The sample's records list about 130,000 distinct CDR3 sequences. The ten largest account for approximately 0.51% of the sample.

Each CD8+ T cell subset was flow-sorted in triplicate, with under 350,000 cells per subset placed directly into RLT lysis buffer. To exclude memory contaminants, naive CD8+ T cells were stringently defined as CD45RO-CCR7+CD27+CD95-. Peripheral blood mononuclear cells were isolated from buffy coats using standard density gradient centrifugation. A FACSAria III was used to flow-sort naive CXCR3-negative and CXCR3-positive CD8+ T cells. Total RNA was extracted from sorted cells using an RNeasy Mini Kit. Paper-wide results and their limitations: Comparably high repertoire diversity was found in both naive subsets, whereas much lower repertoire diversity was found in memory CD8+ T cells. TRB CDR3s from CXCR3-positive naive cells showed higher hydrophobicity (lower Kidera factor 4), lower energy, and higher strength and volume indices than CXCR3-negative naive cells. Because surface CD5, which has been linked to self-reactivity in mice, was comparable between naive subsets, TCR interaction strength was also inferred from TRB CDR3 physicochemical properties. Within the same donor, TRBV-TRBJ usage looked similar between naive CXCR3-negative and CXCR3-positive cells, but memory cells had distinct patterns. Freshly isolated PBMCs were used for most assays because CXCR3 expression went down partially after cryopreservation.

A remark on this clonotype: Its antigen target is currently unknown.

The TCR was taken from a human donor in good health. Some clones in this sample may be carry-over from other donors' samples. Sample: naive CXCR3- CD8+ T cells from blood. This specimen's cell subset or site label, per the study, means: CD45RO-CCR7+CD27+CD95- naive CD8+ T cells lacking CXCR3 (TNR3-).

This receptor carries the CDR3 CASSPRDTWDYNEQFF. The chain links TRBV18 with TRBJ2-1. In the germline V gene, CDR1 corresponds to KGHSH and CDR2 to LQKENI. The CDR3 covers 16 residues, taking in both the cysteine and the phenylalanine. No DNA was logged.